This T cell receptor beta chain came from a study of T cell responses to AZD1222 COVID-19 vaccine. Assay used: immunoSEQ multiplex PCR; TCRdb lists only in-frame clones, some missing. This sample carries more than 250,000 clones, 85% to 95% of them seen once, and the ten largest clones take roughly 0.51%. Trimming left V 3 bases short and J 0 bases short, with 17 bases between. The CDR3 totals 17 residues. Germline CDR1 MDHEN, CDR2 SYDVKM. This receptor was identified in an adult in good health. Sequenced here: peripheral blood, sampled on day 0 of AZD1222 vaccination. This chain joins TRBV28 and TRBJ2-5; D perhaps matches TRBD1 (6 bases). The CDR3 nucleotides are TGTGCCAGCAGTTTCCTGGGGGCCCGCGAGTACCAAGAGACCCAGTACTTC. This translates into CASSFLGAREYQETQYF.